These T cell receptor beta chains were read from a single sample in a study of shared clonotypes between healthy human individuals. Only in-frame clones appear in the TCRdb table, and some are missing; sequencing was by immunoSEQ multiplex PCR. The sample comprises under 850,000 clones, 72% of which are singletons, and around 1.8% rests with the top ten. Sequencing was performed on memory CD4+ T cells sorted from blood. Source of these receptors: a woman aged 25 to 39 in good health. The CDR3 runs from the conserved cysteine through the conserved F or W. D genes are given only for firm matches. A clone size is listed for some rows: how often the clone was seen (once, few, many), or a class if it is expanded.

CASSSGTGVNEQFF,TGTGCCAGCAGTTCCGGGACAGGGGTCAATGAGCAGTTCTTC,TRBV7-6,NA,TRBJ2-1,TRBD1
CASSLVRDLAKNIQYF,TGTGCCAGCAGCTTGGTCAGGGACCTAGCCAAAAACATTCAGTACTTC,TRBV5-6,NA,TRBJ2-4,NA
CASRGGDTGVETQYF,TGTGCCAGCCGCGGGGGGGACACGGGGGTGGAGACCCAGTACTTC,TRBV2,NA,TRBJ2-5,TRBD2
CASSSGTSGSTDTQYF,TGTGCCAGCAGCTCAGGGACTAGCGGGAGCACAGATACGCAGTATTTT,TRBV7-9,NA,TRBJ2-3,TRBD2
CASSLGFNQPQHF,TGTGCCAGCAGCCTTGGATTTAATCAGCCCCAGCATTTT,TRBV7-2,few,TRBJ1-5,NA
CASSPGGGFSTVSYEQYF,TGTGCCAGCAGTCCCGGGGGGGGCTTTTCTACGGTATCCTACGAGCAGTACTTC,TRBV5-4,many,TRBJ2-7,TRBD2
CASSQTPNLGASGNTIYF,TGCGCCAGCAGCCAAACACCGAATTTGGGAGCTTCTGGAAACACCATATATTTT,TRBV4-1,NA,TRBJ1-3,NA
CASSPTGSGNQPQHF,TGTGCCAGCAGCCCGACAGGGTCGGGCAATCAGCCCCAGCATTTT,TRBV6-6,once,TRBJ1-5,TRBD1
CASRRTSAYNEQFF,TGTGCCAGTAGGAGGACTAGCGCGTACAATGAGCAGTTCTTC,TRBV19,NA,TRBJ2-1,TRBD2
CASSDPRGWGGSSTDTQYF,TGTGCCAGTAGTGACCCTCGGGGTTGGGGAGGCTCGTCCACAGATACGCAGTATTTT,TRBV19,NA,TRBJ2-3,NA
CASSLGGLSSYEQYF,TGTGCCAGCAGCTTAGGGGGACTATCCTCCTACGAGCAGTACTTC,TRBV7-9,few,TRBJ2-7,TRBD2
CASSLFGGEAFF,TGTGCCAGCAGTTTATTTGGGGGTGAAGCTTTCTTT,TRBV7-9,NA,TRBJ1-1,NA
CAIGVGPETQYF,TGTGCCATCGGGGTGGGACCAGAGACCCAGTACTTC,TRBV10-3,NA,TRBJ2-5,NA
CASRVSGADTDTQYF,TGTGCCAGCAGAGTTAGCGGGGCCGACACAGATACGCAGTATTTT,TRBV2,NA,TRBJ2-3,TRBD2
CASSEASGSYNEQFF,TGTGCCAGCAGTGAGGCTAGCGGCTCCTACAATGAGCAGTTCTTC,TRBV6-4,NA,TRBJ2-1,TRBD2
CASSLATGGRKLFF,TGTGCCAGCAGCTTAGCAACAGGGGGCAGGAAACTGTTTTTT,TRBV7-2,NA,TRBJ1-4,TRBD1
CASSRGTVYQETQYF,TGTGCCAGCAGCCGCGGGACAGTGTACCAAGAGACCCAGTACTTC,TRBV7-9,NA,TRBJ2-5,NA
CASSEHRDGQETQYF,TGCGCCAGCAGTGAGCATAGGGACGGGCAAGAGACCCAGTACTTC,TRBV10-1,NA,TRBJ2-5,NA
CASTVAGGTTREQYF,TGCGCCAGCACTGTAGCGGGAGGGACTACTAGGGAGCAGTATTTT,TRBV10-2,NA,TRBJ2-3,TRBD2
CASSSGTSGRAGNEQFF,TGCGCCAGCAGCTCAGGGACTAGCGGGAGGGCCGGAAATGAGCAGTTCTTC,TRBV5-1,NA,TRBJ2-1,TRBD2
CASSLDRNTGELFF,TGTGCCAGCAGTTTGGACAGGAACACCGGGGAGCTGTTTTTT,TRBV6-6,NA,TRBJ2-2,NA
CASSRQGGELFF,TGTGCCAGCTCTCGACAGGGTGGGGAGCTGTTTTTT,TRBV18,few,TRBJ2-2,TRBD1
CASSSLYQPQHF,TGTGCCAGCAGTTCCCTCTACCAGCCCCAGCATTTT,TRBV28,few,TRBJ1-5,NA
CASSRNTGELFF,TGTGCCAGCTCGCGAAACACCGGGGAGCTGTTTTTT,TRBV6-5,NA,TRBJ2-2,NA
CASSPASREQFF,TGTGCCAGCAGCCCAGCGTCCCGGGAGCAGTTCTTC,TRBV11-2,few,TRBJ2-1,NA